This T cell receptor (beta chain) was identified during a study of Ad26.COV2.S vaccination and SARS-CoV-2 variants (dated by TCRdb to the early 2020s). Looking at the study overall: Donors in the vaccine arm were drawn from COV1001, a phase I-IIa trial of Ad26.COV2.S in healthy adults that was multicentre, randomized, double-blind and placebo-controlled. Trial participants were randomized into five groups of five: low-dose or high-dose Ad26.COV2.S given once or twice, or placebo on both occasions. Ad26.COV2.S was administered intramuscularly at a dose of 5x10^10 or 1x10^11 viral particles, either as one shot or as two shots given 56 days apart. The TCR-sequenced set comprised around 30 samples: some 20 Ad26.COV2.S vaccine recipients, 5 placebo recipients and 8 SARS-CoV-2 convalescent individuals. Blinding of investigators to trial group allocation was maintained during experiments and outcome assessment. TCRbeta repertoire sequencing was used to assess the specificity and breadth of SARS-CoV-2-reactive T cell receptors after Ad26.COV2.S vaccination.

As regards this clone: Its antigen remains undetermined. Base qualities were left out, and no much larger clone turns up one base away.

Taken with the paper, the label for treatment or condition translates to: approximately 18 received Ad26.COV2.S at low or high dose, single or two shots; a few received placebo; per-sample allocation not given. For vaccine and placebo recipients, repertoires were sequenced using samples collected on day 63 after the first injection. Between 29 July and 7 August 2020, Cohort 1b enrolled 25 adults aged 18-55 years at one site in Boston, USA. Ad26.COV2.S was a replication-incompetent adenovirus type 26 vector expressing a prefusion-stabilized SARS-CoV-2 spike protein from the original Wuhan strain. The germline V gene (reference sequence) yields LGHDT for CDR1 and YNNKEL for CDR2. Ends trimmed: V by 2 bases, J by 3 bases; bases unmatched to a gene: 6. The CDR3 covers 15 residues, taking in both the cysteine and the phenylalanine. The retained sequence is limited to the CDR3, 45 bases, with the frame set at the first base.

TCRbeta CDR3 regions were sequenced with the immunoSEQ Assay. After extraction, genomic DNA underwent amplification by bias-controlled multiplex PCR, followed by high-throughput sequencing. The source study handled its data this way. Collapsing and filtering of sequences were performed to quantify the absolute abundance of each unique TCRbeta CDR3 region. T cell fraction was estimated by normalizing TCRbeta template counts to usable DNA, which was measured by amplifying reference genes present in all nucleated cells. Repertoire TCRs were annotated as SARS-CoV-2-specific by exact matching of V gene, CDR3 amino acid sequence and J gene to a known reactive TCR set. The reference SARS-CoV-2 TCR set came from MIRA and was filtered for enrichment in COVID-19-positive ImmuneCODE repertoires, removing public or cross-reactive TCRs. Drawing on the MIRA antigens, annotated TCRs were analysed further at the level of specific ORF or position within ORF. Depth was the summed frequency of annotated unique rearrangements, while breadth was defined as annotated unique rearrangements over total unique productive rearrangements. TCR breadth was compared between groups using two-sided Wilcoxon rank-sum tests. TCRdb took over this immuneACCESS table, retaining in-frame rearrangements with V and J assigned. Such tables are incomplete; in checked studies, under half of the missing clones stem from an unresolved V gene, and the remainder is unexplained. The V and J calls and clone size were taken over from that table, and D and trimming were inferred from the DNA. This sample is represented by approximately 410,000 clones; approximately 88% of them were singletons. Of the sample, around 3.6% is held by the ten largest clones.

Study-level results and caveats: The study was not powered to compare responses between vaccine doses or regimens. Ad26.COV2.S recipients had higher spike-specific TCR breadth than placebo recipients (P = 0.0014). According to the authors, total T cell responses may have been underestimated by the TCR breadth and depth analyses. Vaccine and placebo recipients had similar non-spike TCR breadth, a finding consistent with the vaccine containing only spike. After vaccination, substantial breadth of spike-specific CD8+ and CD4+ T cell responses was reported.

This receptor was identified in a person between 18 and 65 years old who received the Ad26.COV2.S COVID-19 vaccine or a placebo. This chain joins TRBV3-1 (or the pseudogene TRBV3-2) to TRBJ2-7; 8 bases in the middle match TRBD1. The specimen was peripheral blood, collected in a trial of Ad26.COV2.S vaccine versus placebo. The CDR3 reads CASSQSGQGFYEQYF. The DNA reads as follows: TGTGCCAGCAGCCAATCCGGACAGGGCTTCTACGAGCAGTACTTC.